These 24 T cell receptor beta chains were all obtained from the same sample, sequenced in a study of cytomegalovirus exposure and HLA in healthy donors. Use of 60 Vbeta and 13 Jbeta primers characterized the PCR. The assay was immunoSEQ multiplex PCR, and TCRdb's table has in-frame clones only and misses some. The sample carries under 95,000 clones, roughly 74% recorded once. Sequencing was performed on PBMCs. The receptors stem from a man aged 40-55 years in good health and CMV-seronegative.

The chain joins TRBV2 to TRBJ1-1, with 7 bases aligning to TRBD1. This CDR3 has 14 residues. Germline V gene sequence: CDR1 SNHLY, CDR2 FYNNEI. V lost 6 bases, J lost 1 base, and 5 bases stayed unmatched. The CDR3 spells CASSRQGTNTEAFF. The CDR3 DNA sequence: TGTGCCAGCAGCAGACAGGGAACGAACACTGAAGCTTTCTTT.

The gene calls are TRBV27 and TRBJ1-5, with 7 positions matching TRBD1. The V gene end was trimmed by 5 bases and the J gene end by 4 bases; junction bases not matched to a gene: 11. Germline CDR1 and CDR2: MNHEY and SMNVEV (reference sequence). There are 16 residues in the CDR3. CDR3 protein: CASSRDSGRGNQPQHF. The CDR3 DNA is TGTGCCAGCAGTCGGGACAGTGGACGAGGTAATCAGCCCCAGCATTTT.

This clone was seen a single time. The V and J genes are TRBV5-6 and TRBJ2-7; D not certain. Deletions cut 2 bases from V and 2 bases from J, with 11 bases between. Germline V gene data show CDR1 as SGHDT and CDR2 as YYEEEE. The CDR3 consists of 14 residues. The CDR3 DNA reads TGTGCCAGCAGCTTAAGATCTGGCCCCTACGAGCAGTACTTC. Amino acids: CASSLRSGPYEQYF.

The CDR3 protein is CASSLMAGTKAEQYF. For the CDR3, the DNA is TGTGCCAGCAGCTTAATGGCCGGGACTAAAGCCGAGCAGTACTTC. The V call is TRBV7-9, the J call TRBJ2-7, with 7 bases identical to TRBD2. V lost 2 bases and J lost 6; bases outside the gene matches: 10. The germline gives CDR1 SEHNR, CDR2 FQNEAQ (reference sequence). The CDR3 is 15 residues long.

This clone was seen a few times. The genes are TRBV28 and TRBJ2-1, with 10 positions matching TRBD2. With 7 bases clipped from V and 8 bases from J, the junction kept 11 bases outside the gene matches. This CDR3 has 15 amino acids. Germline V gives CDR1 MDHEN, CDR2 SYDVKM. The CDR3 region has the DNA TGTGCCAGCATCTCAACAGCGCTAGCGGGGGATGAGCAGTTCTTC. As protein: CASISTALAGDEQFF.

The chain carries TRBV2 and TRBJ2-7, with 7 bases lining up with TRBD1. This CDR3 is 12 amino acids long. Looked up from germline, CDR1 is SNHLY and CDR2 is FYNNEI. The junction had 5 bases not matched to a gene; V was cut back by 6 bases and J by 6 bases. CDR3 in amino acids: CASSLQGSEQYF. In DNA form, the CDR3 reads TGTGCCAGCAGCCTACAGGGGAGCGAGCAGTACTTC.

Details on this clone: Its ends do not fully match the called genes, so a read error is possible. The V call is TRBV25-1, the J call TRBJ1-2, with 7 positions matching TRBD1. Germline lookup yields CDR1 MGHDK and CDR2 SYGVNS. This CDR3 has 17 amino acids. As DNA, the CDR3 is TGTGCCAGCAGTGCCACAGGGGCCCCCTACGAAACTCATGGCTGCACCTTC. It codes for CASSATGAPYETHGCTF.

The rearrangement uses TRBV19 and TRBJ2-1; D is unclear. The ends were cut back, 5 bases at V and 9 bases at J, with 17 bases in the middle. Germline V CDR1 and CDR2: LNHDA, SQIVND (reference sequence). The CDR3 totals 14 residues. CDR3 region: CASSPEPPFGEQFF. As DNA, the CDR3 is TGTGCCAGTAGTCCCGAGCCCCCTTTCGGTGAGCAGTTCTTC.

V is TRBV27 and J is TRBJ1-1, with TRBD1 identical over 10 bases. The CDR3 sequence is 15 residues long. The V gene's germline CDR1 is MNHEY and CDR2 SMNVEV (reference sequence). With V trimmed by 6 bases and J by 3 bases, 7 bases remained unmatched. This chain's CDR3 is CASSDRTGGYTEAFF. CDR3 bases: TGTGCCAGCAGCGACAGGACAGGGGGGTACACTGAAGCTTTCTTT.

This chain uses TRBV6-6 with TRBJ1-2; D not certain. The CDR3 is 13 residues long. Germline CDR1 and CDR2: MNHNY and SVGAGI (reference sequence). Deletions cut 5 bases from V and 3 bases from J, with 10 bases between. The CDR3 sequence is CASSPDQDYGYTF. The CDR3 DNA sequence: TGTGCCAGCAGTCCCGACCAGGACTATGGCTACACCTTC.

CDR3 nucleotides: TGTGCCAGCAGCCAAGGAGATGAAAAACTGTTTTTT. It is translated as CASSQGDEKLFF. This chain uses TRBV4-2 with TRBJ1-4; unclear D gene. Deletions cut 1 base from V and 6 bases from J, with 3 bases between. Germline loops: CDR1 LGHNA, CDR2 YNFKEQ. This CDR3 has 12 residues.

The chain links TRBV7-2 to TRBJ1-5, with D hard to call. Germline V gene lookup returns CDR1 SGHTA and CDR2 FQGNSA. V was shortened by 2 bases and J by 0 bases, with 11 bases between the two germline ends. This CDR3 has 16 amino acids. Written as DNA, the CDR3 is TGTGCCAGCAGCTTATTGACGGGATCTAGCAATCAGCCCCAGCATTTT. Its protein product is CASSLLTGSSNQPQHF.

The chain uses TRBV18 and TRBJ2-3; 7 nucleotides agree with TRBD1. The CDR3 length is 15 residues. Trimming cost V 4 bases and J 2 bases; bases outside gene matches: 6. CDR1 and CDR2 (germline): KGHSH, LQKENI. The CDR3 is CASSLRQGDTDTQYF. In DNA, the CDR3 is TGTGCCAGCTCACTCAGACAGGGAGACACAGATACGCAGTATTTT.

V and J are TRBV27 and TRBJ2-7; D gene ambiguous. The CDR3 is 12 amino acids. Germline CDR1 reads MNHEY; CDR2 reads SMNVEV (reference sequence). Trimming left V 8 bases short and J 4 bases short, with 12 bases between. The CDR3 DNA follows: TGTGCCAGCGGCTCTGGTATGTACGAGCAGTACTTC. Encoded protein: CASGSGMYEQYF.

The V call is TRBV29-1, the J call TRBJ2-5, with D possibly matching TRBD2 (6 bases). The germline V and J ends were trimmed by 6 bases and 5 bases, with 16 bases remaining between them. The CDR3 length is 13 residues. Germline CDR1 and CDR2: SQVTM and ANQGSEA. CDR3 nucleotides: TGCAGCGTCTCTGCGGGGACGTCGGAGACCCAGTACTTC. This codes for CSVSAGTSETQYF.

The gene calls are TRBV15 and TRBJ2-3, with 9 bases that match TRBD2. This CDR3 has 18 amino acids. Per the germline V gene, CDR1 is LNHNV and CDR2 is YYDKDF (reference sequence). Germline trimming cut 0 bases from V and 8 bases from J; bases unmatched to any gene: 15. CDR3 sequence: CATSRDILRREGSITQYF. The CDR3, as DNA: TGTGCCACCAGCAGAGACATTTTGCGGCGGGAGGGATCCATTACGCAGTATTTT.

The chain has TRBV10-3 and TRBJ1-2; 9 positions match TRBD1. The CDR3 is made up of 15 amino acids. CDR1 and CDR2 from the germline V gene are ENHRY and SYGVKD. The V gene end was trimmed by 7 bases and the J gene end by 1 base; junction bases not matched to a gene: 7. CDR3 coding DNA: TGTGCCATCACGGGACAGGGCCTAATTAACTATGGCTACACCTTC. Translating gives CAITGQGLINYGYTF.

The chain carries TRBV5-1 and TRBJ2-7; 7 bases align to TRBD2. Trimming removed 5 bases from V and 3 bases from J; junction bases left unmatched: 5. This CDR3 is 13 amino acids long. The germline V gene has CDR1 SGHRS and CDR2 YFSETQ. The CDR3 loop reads CASSKGEGYEQYF. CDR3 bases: TGCGCCAGCAGTAAAGGGGAGGGCTACGAGCAGTACTTC.

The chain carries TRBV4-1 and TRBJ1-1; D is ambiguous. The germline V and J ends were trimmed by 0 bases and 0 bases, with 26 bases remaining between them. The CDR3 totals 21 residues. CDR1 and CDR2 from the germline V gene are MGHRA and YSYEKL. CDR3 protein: CASSQDRIREEQPPMNTEAFF. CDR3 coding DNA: TGCGCCAGCAGCCAAGATCGCATCCGGGAGGAGCAGCCACCGATGAACACTGAAGCTTTCTTT.

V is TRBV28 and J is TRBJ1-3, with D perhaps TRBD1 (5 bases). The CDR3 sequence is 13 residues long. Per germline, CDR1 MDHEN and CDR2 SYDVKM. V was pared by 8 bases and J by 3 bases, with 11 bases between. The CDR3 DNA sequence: TGTGCCAGCTTCAGGGAAGGTGGAAACACCATATATTTT. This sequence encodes CASFREGGNTIYF.

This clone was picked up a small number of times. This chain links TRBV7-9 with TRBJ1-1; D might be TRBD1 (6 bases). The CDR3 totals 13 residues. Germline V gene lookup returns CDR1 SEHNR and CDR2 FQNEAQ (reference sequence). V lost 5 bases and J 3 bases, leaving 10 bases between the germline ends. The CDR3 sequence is CASSPPGDTEAFF. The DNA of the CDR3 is TGTGCCAGCAGCCCGCCAGGGGACACTGAAGCTTTCTTT.

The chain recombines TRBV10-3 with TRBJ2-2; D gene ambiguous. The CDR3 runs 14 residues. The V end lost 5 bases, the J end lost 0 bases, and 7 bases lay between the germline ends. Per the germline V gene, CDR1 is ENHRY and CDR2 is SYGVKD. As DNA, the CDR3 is TGTGCCATCAGTAGACTGGCGAACACCGGGGAGCTGTTTTTT. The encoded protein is CAISRLANTGELFF.

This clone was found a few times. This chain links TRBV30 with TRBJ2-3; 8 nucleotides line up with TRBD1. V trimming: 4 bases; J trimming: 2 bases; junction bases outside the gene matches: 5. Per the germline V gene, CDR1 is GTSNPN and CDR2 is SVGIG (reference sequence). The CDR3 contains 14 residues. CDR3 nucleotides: TGTGCCTGGACGGGGACAGGACACACAGATACGCAGTATTTT. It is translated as CAWTGTGHTDTQYF.

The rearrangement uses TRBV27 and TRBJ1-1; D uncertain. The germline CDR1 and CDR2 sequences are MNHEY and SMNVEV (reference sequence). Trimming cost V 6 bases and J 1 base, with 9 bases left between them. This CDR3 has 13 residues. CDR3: CASRPLGNTEAFF. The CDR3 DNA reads TGTGCCAGCAGGCCTCTCGGGAACACTGAAGCTTTCTTT.